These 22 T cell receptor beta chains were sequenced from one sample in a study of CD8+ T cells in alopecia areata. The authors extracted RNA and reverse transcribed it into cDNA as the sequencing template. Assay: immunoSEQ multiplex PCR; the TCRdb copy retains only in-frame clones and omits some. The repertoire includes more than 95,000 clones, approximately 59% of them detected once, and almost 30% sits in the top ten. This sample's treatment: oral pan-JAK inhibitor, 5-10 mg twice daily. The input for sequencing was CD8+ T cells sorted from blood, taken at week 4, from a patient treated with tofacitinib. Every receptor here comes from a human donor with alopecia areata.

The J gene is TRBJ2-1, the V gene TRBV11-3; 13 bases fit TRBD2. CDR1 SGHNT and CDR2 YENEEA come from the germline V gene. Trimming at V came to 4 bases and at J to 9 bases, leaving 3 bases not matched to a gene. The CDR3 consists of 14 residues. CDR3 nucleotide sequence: TGTGCCAGCAGCTCGGGACTAGCGGGGAGTGAGCAGTTCTTC. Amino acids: CASSSGLAGSEQFF.

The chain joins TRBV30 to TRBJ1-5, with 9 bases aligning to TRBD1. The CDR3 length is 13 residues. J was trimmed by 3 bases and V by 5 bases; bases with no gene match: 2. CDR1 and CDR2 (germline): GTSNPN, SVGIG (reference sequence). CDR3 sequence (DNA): TGTGCCTGGGGGACAGGGTTCAATCAGCCCCAGCATTTT. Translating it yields CAWGTGFNQPQHF.

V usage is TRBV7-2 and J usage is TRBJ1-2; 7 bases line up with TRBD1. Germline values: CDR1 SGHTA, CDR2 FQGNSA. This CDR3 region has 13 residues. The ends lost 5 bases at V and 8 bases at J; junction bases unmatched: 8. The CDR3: CASSLGTVRGYTF. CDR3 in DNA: TGTGCCAGCAGCCTCGGGACAGTCAGGGGCTACACCTTC.

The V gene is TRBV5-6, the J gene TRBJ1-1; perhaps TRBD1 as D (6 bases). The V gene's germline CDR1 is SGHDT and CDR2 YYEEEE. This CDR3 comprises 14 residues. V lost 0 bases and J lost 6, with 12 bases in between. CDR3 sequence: CASSLARGGPEAFF. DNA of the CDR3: TGTGCCAGCAGCTTGGCCAGGGGCGGACCTGAAGCTTTCTTT.

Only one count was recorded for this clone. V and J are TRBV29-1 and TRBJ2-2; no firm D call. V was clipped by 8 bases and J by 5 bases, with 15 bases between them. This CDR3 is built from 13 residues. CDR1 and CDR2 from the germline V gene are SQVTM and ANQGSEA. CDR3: CSMMMAKTGELFF. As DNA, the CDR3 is TGCAGCATGATGATGGCTAAGACCGGGGAGCTGTTTTTT.

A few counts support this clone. The CDR3 spells CASSYPNQPQHF. Here the CDR3 DNA reads TGTGCCAGCAGTTACCCAAATCAGCCCCAGCATTTT. This chain uses TRBV27 with TRBJ1-5; D gene uncertain. Trimming stripped 4 bases from V and 4 bases from J, with 5 bases between. CDR1 MNHEY and CDR2 SMNVEV come from the germline V gene (reference sequence). This CDR3 has 12 amino acids.

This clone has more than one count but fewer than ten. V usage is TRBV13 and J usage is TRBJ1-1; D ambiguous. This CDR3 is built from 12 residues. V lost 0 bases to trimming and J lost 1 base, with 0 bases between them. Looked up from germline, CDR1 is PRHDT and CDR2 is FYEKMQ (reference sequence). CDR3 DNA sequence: TGTGCCAGCAGCTTAGGGAACACTGAAGCTTTCTTT. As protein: CASSLGNTEAFF.

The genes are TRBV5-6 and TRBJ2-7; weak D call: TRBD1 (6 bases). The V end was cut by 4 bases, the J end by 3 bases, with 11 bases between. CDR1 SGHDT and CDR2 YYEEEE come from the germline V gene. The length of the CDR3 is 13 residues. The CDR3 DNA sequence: TGTGCCAGCAGCATGGGGGCGAACTACGAGCAGTACTTC. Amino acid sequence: CASSMGANYEQYF. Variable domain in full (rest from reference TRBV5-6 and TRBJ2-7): DAGVTQSPTHLIKTRGQQVTLRCSPKSGHDTVSWYQQALGQGPQFIFQYYEEEERQRGNFPDRFSGHQFPNYSSELNVNALLLGDSALYLCASSMGANYEQYFGPGTRLTVT.

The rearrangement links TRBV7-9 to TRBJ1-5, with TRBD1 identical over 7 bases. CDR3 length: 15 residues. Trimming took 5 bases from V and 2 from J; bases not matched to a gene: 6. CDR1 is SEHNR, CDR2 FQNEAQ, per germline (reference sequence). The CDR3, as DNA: TGTGCCAGCAGCACAACCGGGACAGGCAATCAGCCCCAGCATTTT. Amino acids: CASSTTGTGNQPQHF.

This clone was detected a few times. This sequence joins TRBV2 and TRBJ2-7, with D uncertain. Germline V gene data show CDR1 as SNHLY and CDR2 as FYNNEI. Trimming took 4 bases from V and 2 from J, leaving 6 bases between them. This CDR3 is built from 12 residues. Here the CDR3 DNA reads TGTGCCAGCAGTGGGGTGGCCTACGAGCAGTACTTC. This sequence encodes CASSGVAYEQYF.

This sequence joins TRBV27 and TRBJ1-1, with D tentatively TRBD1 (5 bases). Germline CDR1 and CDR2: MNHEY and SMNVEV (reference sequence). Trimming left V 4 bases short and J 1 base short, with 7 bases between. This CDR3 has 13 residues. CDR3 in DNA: TGTGCCAGCAGTTCTACAGGGAACACTGAAGCTTTCTTT. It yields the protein CASSSTGNTEAFF.

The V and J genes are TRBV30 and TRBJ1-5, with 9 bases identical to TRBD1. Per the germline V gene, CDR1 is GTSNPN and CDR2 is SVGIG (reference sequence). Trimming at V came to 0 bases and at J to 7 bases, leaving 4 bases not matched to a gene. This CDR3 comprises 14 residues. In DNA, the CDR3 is TGTGCCTGGAGTGTCGGGACAGGGAAACAGCCCCAGCATTTT. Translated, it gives CAWSVGTGKQPQHF.

As DNA, the CDR3 is TGTGCCAGCAGCCAGGGACGGTGGCTCGGGAACACCATATATTTT. It specifies CASSQGRWLGNTIYF. This chain joins TRBV14 and TRBJ1-3, with D maybe TRBD1 (5 bases). CDR1 SGHDN and CDR2 FVKESK come from the germline V gene. This CDR3 comprises 15 residues. V was clipped by 3 bases and J by 7 bases, with 16 bases between them.

CDR3 coding DNA: TGTGCCAGCAGTTTCGGGTGGTTCGGGGACAATGAGCAGTTCTTC. This sequence encodes CASSFGWFGDNEQFF. This chain links TRBV27 with TRBJ2-1, with a tentative D call TRBD2 (5 bases). Germline values: CDR1 MNHEY, CDR2 SMNVEV (reference sequence). V dropped 3 bases and J dropped 5 bases, with 14 bases sitting between them. The CDR3 runs 15 residues.

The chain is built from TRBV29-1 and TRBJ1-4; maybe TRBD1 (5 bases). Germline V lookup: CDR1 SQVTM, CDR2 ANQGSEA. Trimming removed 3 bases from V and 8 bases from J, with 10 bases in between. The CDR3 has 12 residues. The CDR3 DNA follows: TGCAGCGTTGATTGGGGGGAGGAAAAACTGTTTTTT. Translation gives CSVDWGEEKLFF.

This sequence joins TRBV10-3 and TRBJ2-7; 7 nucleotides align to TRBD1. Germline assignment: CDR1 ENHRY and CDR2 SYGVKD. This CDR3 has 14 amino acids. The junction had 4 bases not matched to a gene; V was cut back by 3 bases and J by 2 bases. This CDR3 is CAISEPQGAYEQYF. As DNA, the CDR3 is TGTGCCATCAGTGAACCTCAGGGGGCCTACGAGCAGTACTTC.

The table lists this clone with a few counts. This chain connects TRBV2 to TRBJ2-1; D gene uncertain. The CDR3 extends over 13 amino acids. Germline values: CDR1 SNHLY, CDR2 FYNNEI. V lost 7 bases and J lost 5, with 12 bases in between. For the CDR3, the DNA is TGTGCCAGCACTTCTCTCCCAGACAATGAGCAGTTCTTC. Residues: CASTSLPDNEQFF.

The CDR3 loop is CSVGYYEQFF. The CDR3 DNA reads TGCAGCGTTGGGTACTATGAGCAGTTCTTC. J is TRBJ2-1 and V is TRBV29-1; D is uncertain. The CDR3 loop spans 10 amino acids. Germline V gene sequence: CDR1 SQVTM, CDR2 ANQGSEA. The germline V and J ends were trimmed by 4 bases and 8 bases, with 6 bases remaining between them.

The CDR3 reads CASSPKRGRDTQYF. CDR3 in DNA: TGTGCCAGCAGCCCGAAAAGGGGGCGAGATACGCAGTATTTT. This chain connects TRBV7-9 to TRBJ2-3; TRBD1 matches 7 bases. Looked up from germline, CDR1 is SEHNR and CDR2 is FQNEAQ (reference sequence). CDR3 length equals 14 residues. V dropped 5 bases and J dropped 5; count of bases not matched to a gene: 7.

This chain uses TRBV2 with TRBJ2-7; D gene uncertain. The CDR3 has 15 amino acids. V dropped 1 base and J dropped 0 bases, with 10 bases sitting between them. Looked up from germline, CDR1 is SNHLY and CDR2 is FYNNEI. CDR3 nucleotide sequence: TGTGCCAGCAGTGAAGGAGACACCAGCTCCTACGAGCAGTACTTC. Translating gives CASSEGDTSSYEQYF.

The CDR3 sequence: CASSWREEETQYF. As DNA, the CDR3 is TGTGCCAGCAGCTGGCGGGAGGAAGAGACCCAGTACTTC. The chain joins TRBV7-9 to TRBJ2-5, with 8 bases fitting TRBD2. V lost 4 bases to trimming and J lost 3 bases; unmatched junction nucleotides: 1. This CDR3 region has 13 residues. CDR1 is SEHNR, CDR2 FQNEAQ, per germline (reference sequence). Full variable domain (missing parts from reference TRBV7-9 and TRBJ2-5): DTGVSQNPRHKITKRGQNVTFRCDPISEHNRLYWYRQTLGQGPEFLTYFQNEAQLEKSRLLSDRFSAERPKGSFSTLEIQRTEQGDSAMYLCASSWREEETQYFGPGTRLLVL.

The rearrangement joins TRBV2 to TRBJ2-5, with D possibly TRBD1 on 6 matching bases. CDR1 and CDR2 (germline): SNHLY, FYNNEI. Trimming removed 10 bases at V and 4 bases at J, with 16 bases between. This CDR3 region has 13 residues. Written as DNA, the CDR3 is TGTGCCATTCCCCGACAGGATGGAGAGACCCAGTACTTC. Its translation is CAIPRQDGETQYF.